This TCR beta chain was captured by sequencing in a study of graft-versus-host responses after intestinal transplantation. The CDR3 contains 16 residues. The germline gives CDR1 MDHEN, CDR2 SYDVKM. Deletions cut 6 bases from V and 0 bases from J, with 15 bases between. There are a few counts of this clone. Generated by immunoSEQ multiplex PCR, the TCRdb table keeps only in-frame clones and is missing some. In the table there are some 46,000 clones, approximately 95% of which are singletons. The origin of this receptor is a human patient who received an intestinal transplant, so some T cells may come from the graft donor. Sequenced material: PBMCs, taken about 800 days after a first intestinal transplant, on the day of a second. The V gene is TRBV28, the J gene TRBJ1-3; D is unresolved. The CDR3 here is CASRQFGGLSGNTIYF. The CDR3 DNA follows: TGTGCCAGCAGGCAATTTGGCGGACTCTCTGGAAACACCATATATTTT.